This passage covers 16 T cell receptor beta chains from one sample sequenced in a study of T cells in Graves' hyperthyroidism and ophthalmopathy. TCR beta CDR3 regions were amplified from RNA. First-round RT-PCR with HTBI primers amplified the TCR CDR3 region. TCRdb recomputed calls from the multiplex PCR reads with MiXCR, one row per CDR3 protein. The sample yields a few hundred thousand distinct CDR3 sequences, 15% seen once. The sample comprised blood. Every receptor here comes from a woman aged 55-70 years with Graves' ophthalmopathy.

This clonotype was picked up many times. The chain combines TRBV3-1 with TRBJ2-1, with 8 bases that match TRBD2. V was pared by 1 base and J by 11 bases, with 13 bases of the junction left unmatched. The CDR3 length is 16 residues. CDR1 LGHDT and CDR2 YNNKEL come from the germline V gene (reference sequence). As DNA, the CDR3 is TGTGCCAGCAGCCAAGTCAATACGGGAGGGCGTAATAAGCAGTTCTTC. As protein: CASSQVNTGGRNKQFF.

This clonotype was detected many times. This sequence joins TRBV12-3 or TRBV12-4 and TRBJ1-2; D is undetermined. This CDR3 is built from 12 residues. V lost 5 bases and J lost 6, with 10 bases in between. CDR3 bases: TGTGCCAGCAGTCCCCCTAGGGATGGCTACACCTTC. This sequence encodes CASSPPRDGYTF.

This clonotype was seen many times. The V and J genes are TRBV18 and TRBJ2-1; D remains unclear. Per the germline V gene, CDR1 is KGHSH and CDR2 is LQKENI. Between the trimmed V and J ends, which lost 3 bases and 6 bases, there was a span of 12 bases. There are 14 residues in the CDR3. CDR3 coding DNA: TGTGCCAGCTCACCTACGTCAGTCCGCAATGAGCAGTTCTTC. Encoded protein: CASSPTSVRNEQFF.

Many counts were recorded for this clonotype. This chain uses TRBV12-3 or TRBV12-4 with TRBJ2-1; D is unclear. This CDR3 is built from 12 residues. V gave up 0 bases and J gave up 7 bases, with 4 bases separating them. The CDR3 DNA reads TGTGCCAGCAGTTTAGCCAAAAATGAGCAGTTCTTC. Residues: CASSLAKNEQFF.

The J gene is TRBJ2-1, the V gene TRBV19, with a weak D call TRBD2 (5 bases). V was cut by 3 bases and J by 4 bases, with 13 bases left in between. The CDR3 has 15 residues. Germline values: CDR1 LNHDA, CDR2 SQIVND (reference sequence). CDR3 amino acids: CASSMEVEQYNEQFF. The CDR3 nucleotides read TGTGCCAGTAGTATGGAGGTTGAACAGTACAATGAGCAGTTCTTC.

The chain has TRBV12-3 or TRBV12-4 and TRBJ2-1, with D hard to call. CDR3 length: 17 amino acids. V was clipped by 4 bases and J by 5 bases, with 21 bases between them. The CDR3 loop is CASSSASQVITNNEQFF. CDR3 DNA: TGTGCCAGCAGTTCGGCTAGTCAAGTCATTACTAACAATGAGCAGTTCTTC.

This clonotype appeared many times. J is TRBJ2-7 and V is TRBV18, with D unresolved. Germline loops: CDR1 KGHSH, CDR2 LQKENI. Trimming stripped 2 bases from V and 1 base from J, with 9 bases between. CDR3 length: 14 amino acids. The CDR3 loop is CASSPKLDSYEQYF. The DNA of the CDR3 is TGTGCCAGCTCACCAAAGTTGGATTCCTACGAGCAGTACTTC. Full variable domain (rest looked up from reference TRBV18 and TRBJ2-7): NAGVMQNPRHLVRRRGQEARLRCSPMKGHSHVYWYRQLPEEGLKFMVYLQKENIIDESGMPKERFSAEFPKEGPSILRIQQVVRGDSAAYFCASSPKLDSYEQYFGPGTRLTVT.

The rearrangement uses TRBV7-9 and TRBJ1-1; TRBD1 is a possible D gene (6 bases). The CDR3 length is 15 residues. Germline V lookup: CDR1 SEHNR, CDR2 FQNEAQ (reference sequence). Trimming cost V 2 bases and J 5 bases, with 15 bases left between them. Written as DNA, the CDR3 is TGTGCCAGCAGCTTACTTCCGGGGGGCGCAACTGAAGCTTTCTTT. Its protein product is CASSLLPGGATEAFF. Combining the CDR3 with reference TRBV7-9 and TRBJ1-1 gives the whole variable domain DTGVSQNPRHKITKRGQNVTFRCDPISEHNRLYWYRQTLGQGPEFLTYFQNEAQLEKSRLLSDRFSAERPKGSFSTLEIQRTEQGDSAMYLCASSLLPGGATEAFFGQGTRLTVV.

This clonotype has a count of ten or more. The CDR3 sequence is CASRTQGHTEAFF. For the CDR3, the DNA is TGTGCCAGCAGAACCCAGGGGCACACTGAAGCTTTCTTT. V and J are TRBV28 and TRBJ1-1; possible D gene TRBD1, 6 bases. Trimming stripped 6 bases from V and 3 bases from J, with 11 bases between. Per the germline V gene, CDR1 is MDHEN and CDR2 is SYDVKM. This CDR3 contains 13 residues.

There are many counts of this clonotype. The chain employs TRBV5-1 and TRBJ1-1; a weak D match, TRBD1 (5 bases). Germline CDR1 reads SGHRS; CDR2 reads YFSETQ. V was trimmed by 0 bases and J by 1 base, leaving 10 bases between them. The CDR3 is made up of 15 amino acids. The CDR3 protein is CASSLESGRNTEAFF. CDR3 coding DNA: TGCGCCAGCAGCTTGGAGTCGGGGCGGAACACTGAAGCTTTCTTT.

The J gene is TRBJ2-1, the V gene TRBV11-3; D is ambiguous. This CDR3 spans 15 amino acids. V shed 4 bases and J shed 5 bases, with 15 bases lying between them. CDR1 and CDR2 (germline): SGHNT, YENEEA. The CDR3 DNA reads as TGTGCCAGCAGCTCGTTTGGCGGTTCCCACAATGAGCAGTTCTTC. Translated, it gives CASSSFGGSHNEQFF.

As to this clonotype: Mismatch with germline at one junction end may stem from a read error. The J gene is TRBJ2-3, the V gene TRBV20-1; TRBD2 matches 12 bases. CDR1 is DFQATT, CDR2 SNEGSKA, per germline (reference sequence). This CDR3 has 15 amino acids. In DNA form, the CDR3 reads TGCAGTGCTCCGACTAGCGGGAGTAGGACAGGTACGCAGTATTTT. Its protein is CSAPTSGSRTGTQYF.

This clonotype was seen at least ten times. The chain couples TRBV10-3 to TRBJ2-3; 16 bases fit TRBD2. Germline V gene lookup returns CDR1 ENHRY and CDR2 SYGVKD. Trimming at V came to 2 bases and at J to 5 bases, leaving 7 bases not matched to a gene. This CDR3 comprises 18 residues. The CDR3 loop is CAISEPGLAGGSVDTQYF. CDR3 nucleotide sequence: TGTGCCATCAGTGAGCCGGGACTAGCGGGAGGGTCAGTAGATACGCAGTATTTT.

This clonotype was seen ten or more times. The chain employs TRBV30 and TRBJ2-7; TRBD2 agrees at 9 bases. With V trimmed by 6 bases and J by 3 bases, 6 bases remained unmatched. The CDR3 loop spans 13 amino acids. Germline CDR1 reads GTSNPN; CDR2 reads SVGIG (reference sequence). CDR3 residues: CACRTSVVYEQYF. The DNA of the CDR3 is TGTGCCTGCAGGACTAGCGTGGTCTACGAGCAGTACTTC.

There are a few counts of this clonotype. The rearrangement links TRBV7-2 to TRBJ2-3; D ambiguous. The CDR3 spans 13 residues. Trimming stripped 5 bases from V and 2 bases from J, with 8 bases between. Germline values: CDR1 SGHTA, CDR2 FQGNSA. The CDR3 region has the DNA TGTGCCAGCAGCACAGATAACACAGATACGCAGTATTTT. Protein: CASSTDNTDTQYF. Filled out from reference TRBV7-2 and TRBJ2-3, the complete variable domain reads GAGVSQSPSNKVTEKGKDVELRCDPISGHTALYWYRQSLGQGLEFLIYFQGNSAPDKSGLPSDRFSAERTGGSVSTLTIQRTQQEDSAVYLCASSTDNTDTQYFGPGTRLTVL.

Ten or more counts support this clonotype. CDR3 nucleotides: TGTGCCAGCAGGCCCGGACCACAAGAGACCCAGTACTTC. This sequence encodes CASRPGPQETQYF. The chain carries TRBV12-3 or TRBV12-4 and TRBJ2-5, with D hard to call. V was cut by 6 bases and J by 2 bases, with 10 bases left in between. CDR3 length equals 13 residues.